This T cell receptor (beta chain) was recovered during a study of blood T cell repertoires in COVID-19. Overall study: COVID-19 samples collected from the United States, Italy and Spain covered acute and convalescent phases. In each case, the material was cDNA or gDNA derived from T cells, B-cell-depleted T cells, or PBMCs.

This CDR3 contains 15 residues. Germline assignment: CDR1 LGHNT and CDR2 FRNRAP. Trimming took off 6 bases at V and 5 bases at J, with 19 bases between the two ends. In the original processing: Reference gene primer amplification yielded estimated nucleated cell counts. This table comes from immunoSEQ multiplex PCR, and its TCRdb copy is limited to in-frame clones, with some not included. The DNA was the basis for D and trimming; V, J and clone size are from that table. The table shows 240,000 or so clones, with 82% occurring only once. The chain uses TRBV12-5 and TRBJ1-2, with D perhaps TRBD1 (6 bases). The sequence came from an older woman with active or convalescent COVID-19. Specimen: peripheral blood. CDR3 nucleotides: TGTGCTAGTGGGCCCATTCTCCTAAGGGGGTATGGCTACACCTTC. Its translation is CASGPILLRGYGYTF.